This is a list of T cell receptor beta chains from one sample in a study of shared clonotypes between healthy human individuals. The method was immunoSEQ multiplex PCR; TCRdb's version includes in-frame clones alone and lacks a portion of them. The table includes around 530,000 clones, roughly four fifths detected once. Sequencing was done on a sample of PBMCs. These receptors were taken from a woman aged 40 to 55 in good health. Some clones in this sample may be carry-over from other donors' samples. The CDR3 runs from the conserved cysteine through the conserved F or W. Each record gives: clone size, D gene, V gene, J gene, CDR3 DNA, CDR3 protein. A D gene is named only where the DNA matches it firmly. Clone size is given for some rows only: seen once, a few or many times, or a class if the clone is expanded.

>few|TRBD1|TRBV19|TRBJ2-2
TGTGCCAGTAGTCCGAGGGGGACAGGGGGCTACACCGGGGAGCTGTTTTTT
CASSPRGTGGYTGELFF
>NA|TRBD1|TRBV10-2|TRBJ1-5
TGCGCCAGCAGTGAGTCCACAGGGGTCCAGCCCCAGCATTTT
CASSESTGVQPQHF
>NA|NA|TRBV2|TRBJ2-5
TGTGCCAGCTGTTCCGGACGGATCCAAGAGACCCAGTACTTC
CASCSGRIQETQYF
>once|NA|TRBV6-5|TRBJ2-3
TGTGCCAGCAGTTTACTCGGTCTGTACAGCACAGATACGCAGTATTTT
CASSLLGLYSTDTQYF
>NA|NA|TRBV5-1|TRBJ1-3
TGCGCCAGCAGCTTGGTACCAGGAGAAACTTCTGGAAACACCATATATTTT
CASSLVPGETSGNTIYF
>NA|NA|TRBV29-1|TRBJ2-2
TGCAGCGCCACCGGACGGACCACCGGGGAGCTGTTTTTT
CSATGRTTGELFF
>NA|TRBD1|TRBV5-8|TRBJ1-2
TGTGCCAGCAGCCCCACAGGGGGCAGCTATGGCTACACCTTC
CASSPTGGSYGYTF
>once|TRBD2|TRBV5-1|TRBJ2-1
TGCGCCAGCAGCTTGGCCACTAGCGGTCGGGGTTACAATGAGCAGTTCTTC
CASSLATSGRGYNEQFF
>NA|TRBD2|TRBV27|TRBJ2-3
TGTGCCGGCCGCGACTGGACTAGCGGGAGGGCCGGAGCAGATACGCAGTATTTT
CAGRDWTSGRAGADTQYF
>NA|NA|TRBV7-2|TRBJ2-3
TGTGCCAGCAGCTTGCCTACCCGGAGTCCAGATACGCAGTATTTT
CASSLPTRSPDTQYF
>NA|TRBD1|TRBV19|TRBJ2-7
TGTGCCAGTAGTGTGGGACAGCATGTCTACGAGCAGTACTTC
CASSVGQHVYEQYF
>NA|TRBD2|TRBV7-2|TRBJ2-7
TGTGCCAGCAGCGCGATGCTAGCGGGAGGGATCGAGCAGTACTTC
CASSAMLAGGIEQYF
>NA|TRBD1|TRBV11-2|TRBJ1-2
TGTGCCAGCAGCCGAATGCCACAGGGGGCTGTGAGCTACACCTTC
CASSRMPQGAVSYTF
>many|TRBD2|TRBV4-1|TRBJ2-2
TGCGCCTCCCGGGGGGCGGGAGGGCCTGACGGGGAGCTGTTTTTT
CASRGAGGPDGELFF
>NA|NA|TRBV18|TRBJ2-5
TGTGCCAGCTCTCCAACTGGGGCAGGGATCCAAGAGACCCAGTACTTC
CASSPTGAGIQETQYF
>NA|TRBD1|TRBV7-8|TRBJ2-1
TGTGCCAGCAGCTTAGCGGGGCAGGGGGTGAACTACAATGAGCAGTTCTTC
CASSLAGQGVNYNEQFF
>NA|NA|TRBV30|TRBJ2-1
TGTGCCAGAAAGCCGGGACTGGGATACAATGAGCAGTTCTTC
CARKPGLGYNEQFF
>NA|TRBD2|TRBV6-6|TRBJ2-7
TGTGCCAGCAGCGTAGCGGGAGGGCCTGGGGCCGAGCAGTACTTC
CASSVAGGPGAEQYF
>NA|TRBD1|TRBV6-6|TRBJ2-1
TGTGCCAGCAGCCCGTCCCGGGACAGGGGCGGGCAGTTCTTC
CASSPSRDRGGQFF
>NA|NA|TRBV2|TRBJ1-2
TGTGCCAGCAGTGAAAGCGGTTATGGCTACACCTTC
CASSESGYGYTF
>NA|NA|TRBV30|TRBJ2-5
TGTGCTTGGAGTGGGGGCGAGACCCAGTACTTC
CAWSGGETQYF
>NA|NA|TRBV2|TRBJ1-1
TGTGCCAGCAGCCCTGCGGAGGGGAGGAGGGACACTGAAGCTTTCTTT
CASSPAEGRRDTEAFF
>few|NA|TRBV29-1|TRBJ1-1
TGCAGCGGTAAGACAGTCAACACTGAAGCTTTCTTT
CSGKTVNTEAFF
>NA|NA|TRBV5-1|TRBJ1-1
TGCGCCAGCAGCTTGGAGTGGGCGGACGGCACTGAAGCTTTCTTT
CASSLEWADGTEAFF
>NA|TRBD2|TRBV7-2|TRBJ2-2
TGTGCCAGCAGCCCGGGGGGGAGGAGGACCGGGGAGCTGTTTTTT
CASSPGGRRTGELFF
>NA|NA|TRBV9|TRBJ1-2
TGTGCCAGCAGCGAGGGCGCGACAGTCAACGGCTACACCTTC
CASSEGATVNGYTF
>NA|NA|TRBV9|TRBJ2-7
TGTGCCAGCAGCGTAGGGTCAGAGCCTACATACGAGCAGTACTTC
CASSVGSEPTYEQYF
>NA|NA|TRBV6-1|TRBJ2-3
TGTGCCAGCAGCCCAGGGGCTAGCACAGATACGCAGTATTTT
CASSPGASTDTQYF
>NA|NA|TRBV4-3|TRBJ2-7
TGCGCCAGCAGCCAAGATGGGCAGAGAACCTACGAGCAGTACTTC
CASSQDGQRTYEQYF
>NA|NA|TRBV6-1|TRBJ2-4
TGTGCCAGCAGTCTGGACGCGGCTAAAAACATTCAGTACTTC
CASSLDAAKNIQYF
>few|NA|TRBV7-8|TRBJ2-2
TGTGCCAGCAGCGTCCATGTGGGACAAACGAACACCGGGGAGCTGTTTTTT
CASSVHVGQTNTGELFF